This TCR beta chain appears in the sequencing data of a study of blood T cell repertoires in COVID-19. Study summary: Collection of acute and convalescent COVID-19 samples took place in the United States, Italy and Spain. Sources were T cells, B-cell-depleted T cells, or PBMCs; the material itself was cDNA or gDNA.

The CDR3 runs 15 residues. Germline V gene lookup returns CDR1 SEHNR and CDR2 FQNEAQ (reference sequence). The ends lost 5 bases at V and 5 bases at J; junction bases unmatched: 9. The authors' processing: Estimated nucleated cell counts came from reference gene primer amplification. The repertoire was sequenced with immunoSEQ multiplex PCR; TCRdb's copy has only in-frame clones and lacks some. D and trimming were read from the DNA, whereas the V and J calls and clone size are those reported in that table. The data contain about 75,000 clones, around nine tenths of them seen just once; the ten biggest clones take up about 21%.

Input material: peripheral blood. The sequence was obtained from a human donor in a cohort sampled during active COVID-19. V usage is TRBV7-9 and J usage is TRBJ1-1, with 9 nucleotides matching TRBD1. The DNA of the CDR3 is TGTGCCAGCAGCCCGGACAGGGGTTTAATGACTGAAGCTTTCTTT. Protein sequence: CASSPDRGLMTEAFF. Complete variable domain (other parts from reference TRBV7-9 and TRBJ1-1): DTGVSQNPRHKITKRGQNVTFRCDPISEHNRLYWYRQTLGQGPEFLTYFQNEAQLEKSRLLSDRFSAERPKGSFSTLEIQRTEQGDSAMYLCASSPDRGLMTEAFFGQGTRLTVV.